Presented here are 6 T cell receptor beta chains from one specimen sequenced in a study of blood T cell repertoires in COVID-19. The protocol was immunoSEQ multiplex PCR, while the TCRdb copy is restricted to in-frame clones and leaves out a portion. The table includes hundreds of thousands of clones, 75% to 90% detected once. Sequenced: PBMCs or T cells enriched from blood (not recorded which). The source is a woman aged 60-75 years who had recovered from COVID-19.

This clone was seen once. The chain combines TRBV5-1 with TRBJ2-5, with D tentatively TRBD2 (6 bases). V lost 0 bases to trimming and J lost 1 base, with 10 bases between them. Germline-derived CDR1 and CDR2 are SGHRS and YFSETQ. The CDR3 totals 15 residues. CDR3 loop: CASSLGWGVQETQYF. The CDR3 DNA is TGCGCCAGCAGCTTGGGTTGGGGGGTCCAAGAGACCCAGTACTTC.

The chain couples TRBV5-1 to TRBJ1-1, with no clear D. CDR3 size: 14 residues. Germline CDR1 is SGHRS and CDR2 is YFSETQ. V lost 0 bases, J lost 10 bases, and 16 bases lay in between. CDR3 protein: CASSLAHGEVGAFF. The CDR3 coding sequence is TGCGCCAGCAGCTTGGCCCATGGAGAGGTAGGAGCTTTCTTT. The complete variable domain, with remaining parts taken from reference TRBV5-1 and TRBJ1-1, reads KAGVTQTPRYLIKTRGQQVTLSCSPISGHRSVSWYQQTPGQGLQFLFEYFSETQRNKGNFPGRFSGRQFSNSRSEMNVSTLELGDSALYLCASSLAHGEVGAFFGQGTRLTVV.

This clone occurred a few times. V is TRBV6-1 and J is TRBJ2-2, with 9 bases identical to TRBD1. The CDR3 has 16 amino acids. Germline values: CDR1 MNHNS, CDR2 SASEGT. V shed 4 bases and J 4 bases; nucleotides not matched to a gene: 7. The CDR3 protein is CASSVGTGSGTGELFF. CDR3 bases: TGTGCCAGCAGTGTCGGGACAGGGTCGGGCACCGGGGAGCTGTTTTTT.

The chain links TRBV30 to TRBJ1-2; D remains unclear. The germline V gene encodes CDR1 GTSNPN and CDR2 SVGIG (reference sequence). This CDR3 has 13 amino acids. Trimming pared 4 bases from V and 2 bases from J, leaving 11 bases between. The DNA for the CDR3 is TGTGCCTGGATCCGGGGAACGAACTATGGCTACACCTTC. This encodes CAWIRGTNYGYTF.

This clone came up once. The chain combines TRBV5-1 with TRBJ1-1, with a weak D call TRBD1 (5 bases). Trimming removed 1 base from V and 3 bases from J, with 10 bases in between. The CDR3 runs 14 residues. Looked up from germline, CDR1 is SGHRS and CDR2 is YFSETQ. Here the CDR3 reads CASSLWGLDTEAFF. The CDR3 DNA sequence: TGCGCCAGCAGCTTGTGGGGCCTGGACACTGAAGCTTTCTTT.

This clone has more than one count but fewer than ten. J is TRBJ2-7 and V is TRBV7-9; 11 bases agree with TRBD2. The V gene's germline CDR1 is SEHNR and CDR2 FQNEAQ (reference sequence). V lost 4 bases and J lost 2; bases outside the gene matches: 4. The CDR3 totals 15 residues. The DNA for the CDR3 is TGTGCCAGCAGCTCGGGACTAGCGGATACCTACGAGCAGTACTTC. It encodes CASSSGLADTYEQYF.